This TCR beta chain was captured in a study of cytomegalovirus exposure and HLA in healthy donors. In the study overall: The use of the same platform for the approximately 110 validation repertoires and the roughly 700 first-cohort repertoires was reported by a later analysis. Findings and caveats of the study: Subsequent analysis revealed that first-cohort TCR clusters tended to co-occur in the 130 or so validation repertoires.

Generated by immunoSEQ multiplex PCR, the TCRdb table keeps only in-frame clones and is missing some. The sample records about 130,000 clones, 85% to 90% being singletons. With regard to this clone: Its antigen is not identified.

The V gene's germline CDR1 is MDHEN and CDR2 SYDVKM. V lost 5 bases to trimming and J lost 5 bases, with 9 bases between them. This CDR3 is built from 12 residues. The sample taken for sequencing was PBMCs. This clonotype was sampled from a woman between 18 and 29 years old in good health and CMV-seronegative. V usage is TRBV28 and J usage is TRBJ1-1; no clear D gene. The CDR3 spells CASSRFLTEAFF. Here the CDR3 DNA reads TGTGCCAGCAGTCGTTTTTTAACTGAAGCTTTCTTT.